The clone carrying this T cell receptor (beta chain) came up once. Its antigen is as yet unknown. The data stem from a study of T cell responses to AZD1222 COVID-19 vaccine. Findings and caveats of the study: Of spike-specific TCRs, nearly half reportedly target regions left unmutated in variants. Two AZD1222 doses significantly raised spike-specific TCR breadth and depth over controls.

Trimming cost V 3 bases and J 10 bases; bases outside gene matches: 4. From germline, CDR1 is LNHDA and CDR2 SQIVND (reference sequence). The CDR3 loop spans 13 amino acids. Produced via immunoSEQ multiplex PCR; TCRdb's table is partial and in-frame only. The data contain roughly 130,000 clones, 80% to 95% of them seen just once; the ten biggest clones take up approximately 3.7%. J is TRBJ2-1 and V is TRBV19, with TRBD2 matching 9 bases. The sequence was obtained from an adult who received the AZD1222 COVID-19 vaccine. The source was peripheral blood, collected 28 days after the second AZD1222 dose. In nucleotides, the CDR3 is TGTGCCAGTAGTATTAGGCTAGCGGGAGAGCAGTTCTTC. This translates into CASSIRLAGEQFF.